A selection of T cell receptor beta chains follows, all from one sample in a study of cytomegalovirus exposure and HLA in healthy donors. Clones were read by immunoSEQ multiplex PCR, and TCRdb kept only the in-frame ones, dropping some. The table lists around 70,000 clones, over 70% of them singletons, with around 12% in the top ten. Sequencing was performed on PBMCs. Receptors originate from a man between 65 and 80 years old in good health and CMV-seronegative. Both conserved end residues are part of each CDR3. The order of the fields is D gene, clone size, V gene, J gene, CDR3 protein, CDR3 DNA. The D gene is left open where the match is weak. Size tells how often a clone was seen (once, few, many) or the class of an expanded clone, and some rows leave it out.

>.|.|TRBV13|TRBJ2-2
CASSWGRPTGELFF
TGTGCCAGCAGCTGGGGGAGGCCGACCGGGGAGCTGTTTTTT
>.|.|TRBV18|TRBJ1-5
CASSPDTDQPQHF
TGTGCCAGCTCACCGGACACCGATCAGCCCCAGCATTTT
>.|.|TRBV18|TRBJ1-6
CASSPWEGGNSPLHF
TGTGCCAGCTCACCGTGGGAGGGGGGTAATTCACCCCTCCACTTT
>TRBD2|.|TRBV7-2|TRBJ2-7
CASTPPAGRRQYF
TGTGCCAGCACCCCCCCAGCCGGGAGGCGGCAGTACTTC
>TRBD1|.|TRBV5-1|TRBJ2-5
CASSGGTGGYQETQYF
TGCGCCAGCAGCGGCGGGACAGGGGGGTACCAAGAGACCCAGTACTTC
>.|.|TRBV7-9|TRBJ1-3
CASSSDSFSSGNTIYF
TGTGCCAGCAGCTCCGACAGTTTCTCCTCTGGAAACACCATATATTTT
>TRBD1|.|TRBV28|TRBJ1-6
CASSSGQGDSPLHF
TGTGCCAGCAGTTCGGGACAGGGAGATTCACCCCTCCACTTT
>TRBD1|.|TRBV2|TRBJ2-1
CASGEGQGAGNEQFF
TGTGCCAGCGGAGAGGGACAGGGGGCAGGGAATGAGCAGTTCTTC
>.|.|TRBV5-1|TRBJ1-2
CASSYTGGVGYTF
TGCGCCAGCAGCTATACGGGGGGGGTTGGCTACACCTTC
>TRBD1|.|TRBV7-9|TRBJ2-7
CASSPNPGTGDPYEQYF
TGTGCCAGCAGCCCAAACCCCGGGACAGGGGACCCCTACGAGCAGTACTTC
>TRBD2|.|TRBV11-2|TRBJ2-3
CASSGLADTQYF
TGTGCCAGCAGCGGACTAGCGGATACGCAGTATTTT
>TRBD1|.|TRBV6-1|TRBJ2-7
CASSGRDRGKDEQYF
TGTGCCAGCAGTGGCCGGGACAGGGGGAAAGACGAGCAGTACTTC
>.|few|TRBV2|TRBJ1-2
CASTTPGNYGYTF
TGTGCCAGCACCACTCCGGGTAACTATGGCTACACCTTC
>.|.|TRBV7-9|TRBJ2-2
CASSLARDRLNTGELFF
TGTGCCAGCAGCTTAGCGCGAGACAGGCTAAACACCGGGGAGCTGTTTTTT
>.|.|TRBV19|TRBJ2-7
CASSPLTGGAYEQYF
TGTGCCAGTAGTCCCCTGACAGGAGGCGCCTACGAGCAGTACTTC
>.|.|TRBV19|TRBJ2-2
CASSNGAYANTGELFF
TGTGCCAGTAGTAATGGGGCGTATGCGAACACCGGGGAGCTGTTTTTT
>TRBD1|medium-sized|TRBV4-3|TRBJ1-4
CASSRDRGQGKLFF
TGCGCCAGCAGCCGCGACAGGGGGCAGGGAAAACTGTTTTTT
>TRBD1|.|TRBV5-4|TRBJ1-2
CASSMGTGGIYGYTF
TGTGCCAGCAGCATGGGGACAGGGGGAATCTATGGCTACACCTTC
>TRBD2|.|TRBV5-1|TRBJ2-1
CASSLAVTGGPLNEQFF
TGCGCCAGCAGCTTGGCCGTTACGGGAGGGCCTCTGAATGAGCAGTTCTTC
>.|.|TRBV7-2|TRBJ1-5
CASSLAVEGYQPQHF
TGTGCCAGCAGCTTAGCGGTGGAGGGCTATCAGCCCCAGCATTTT
>.|.|TRBV27|TRBJ1-5
CASQGGASNQPQHF
TGTGCCAGCCAAGGAGGGGCAAGCAATCAGCCCCAGCATTTT
>.|.|TRBV4-1|TRBJ2-3
CASSQERLAADTQYF
TGCGCCAGCAGCCAAGAGAGGCTAGCCGCAGATACGCAGTATTTT
>TRBD2|few|TRBV7-2|TRBJ2-1
CASSLAPGLAGLYNEQFF
TGTGCCAGCAGCCTAGCCCCGGGACTAGCGGGCCTCTACAATGAGCAGTTCTTC